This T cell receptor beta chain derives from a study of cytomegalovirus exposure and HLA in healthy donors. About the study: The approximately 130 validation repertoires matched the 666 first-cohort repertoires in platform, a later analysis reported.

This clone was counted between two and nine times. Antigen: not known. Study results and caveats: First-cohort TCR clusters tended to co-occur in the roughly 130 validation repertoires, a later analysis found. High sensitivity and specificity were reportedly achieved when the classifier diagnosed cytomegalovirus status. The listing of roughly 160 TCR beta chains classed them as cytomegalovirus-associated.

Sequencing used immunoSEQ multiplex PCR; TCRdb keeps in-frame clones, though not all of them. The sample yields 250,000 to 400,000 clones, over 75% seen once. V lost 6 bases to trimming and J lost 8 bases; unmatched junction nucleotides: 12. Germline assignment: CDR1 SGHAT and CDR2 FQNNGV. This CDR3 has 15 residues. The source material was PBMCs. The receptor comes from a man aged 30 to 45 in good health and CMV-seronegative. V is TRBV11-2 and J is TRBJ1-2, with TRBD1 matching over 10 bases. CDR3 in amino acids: CASSPGTGAVGGYTF. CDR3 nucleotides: TGTGCCAGCAGTCCCGGGACAGGGGCAGTCGGGGGCTACACCTTC.